The table lists the clone carrying this T cell receptor beta chain with a few counts. Its antigen is undetermined. Clones were read by immunoSEQ multiplex PCR, and TCRdb kept only the in-frame ones, dropping some. The table lists 30,000 to 45,000 clones, less than 85% of them singletons, with roughly 24% in the top ten. The source of the sample is a study of pediatric ulcerative colitis. Overall study results and limits: All ulcerative colitis patients, but no controls, carried a couple of rectal clonotypes.

V lost 4 bases, J lost 1 base, and 7 bases lay in between. Germline-derived CDR1 and CDR2 are SQVTM and ANQGSEA. CDR3 length: 12 residues. This chain uses TRBV29-1 with TRBJ1-1; possibly TRBD1 for D (5 bases). Sequencing was done on a sample of blood. The clonotype was recovered from a girl aged 10 to 17 with moderate ulcerative colitis. CDR3 in DNA: TGCAGCGTTGGACAGCCGAACACTGAAGCTTTCTTT. It specifies CSVGQPNTEAFF.